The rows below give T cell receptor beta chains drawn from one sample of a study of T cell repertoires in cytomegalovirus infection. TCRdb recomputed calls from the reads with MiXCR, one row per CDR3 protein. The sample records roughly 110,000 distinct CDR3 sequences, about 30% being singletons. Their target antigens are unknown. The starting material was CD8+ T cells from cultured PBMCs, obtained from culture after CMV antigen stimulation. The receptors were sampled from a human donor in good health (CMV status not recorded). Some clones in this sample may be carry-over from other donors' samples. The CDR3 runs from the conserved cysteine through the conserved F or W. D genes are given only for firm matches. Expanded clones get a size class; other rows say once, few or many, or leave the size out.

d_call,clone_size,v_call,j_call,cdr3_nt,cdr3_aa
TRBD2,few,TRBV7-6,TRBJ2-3,TGTGCCAGCAGCTTAGAGGGGACTAGAGCAGATACGCAGTATTTT,CASSLEGTRADTQYF
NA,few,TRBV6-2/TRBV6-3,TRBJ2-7,TGTGCCAGCAGTTCGTTCCTTGGACAGTACGAGCAGTACTTC,CASSSFLGQYEQYF
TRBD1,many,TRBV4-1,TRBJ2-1,TGCGCCAGCAGCCCCGAGCCGGGACAGGGGTACAATGAGCAGTTCTTC,CASSPEPGQGYNEQFF
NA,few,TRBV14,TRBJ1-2,TGTGCCAGCAGCCAAGGTTCACTTGTCTATGGCTACACCTTC,CASSQGSLVYGYTF
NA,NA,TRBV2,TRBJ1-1,TGTGCCAGCCGATTGACGGGACACATGAACACTGAAGCTTTCTTT,CASRLTGHMNTEAFF
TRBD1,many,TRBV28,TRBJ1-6,TGTGCCAGCAGTGGGGCAGGGGGCAGAATAAGCTCCTATAATTCACCCCTCCACTTT,CASSGAGGRISSYNSPLHF
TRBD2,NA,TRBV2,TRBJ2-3,TGTGCCAGCATCCGGGGGGATAGCACAGATACGCAGTATTTT,CASIRGDSTDTQYF
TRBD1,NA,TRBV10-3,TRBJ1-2,TGTGCCATCAGTGAGCCAGGGGGGGACTATGGCTACACCTTC,CAISEPGGDYGYTF
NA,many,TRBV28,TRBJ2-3,TGTGCCAGCAGTTTAAGGCTTGGGGTGGGAAACACAGATACGCAGTATTTT,CASSLRLGVGNTDTQYF
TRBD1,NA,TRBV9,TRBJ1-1,TGTGCCAGCAGCGGGGCTACAGGGGGAGTTTCTGAAGCTTTCTTT,CASSGATGGVSEAFF
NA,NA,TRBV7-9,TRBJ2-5,TGTGCCAGCAGCTTGACAGAGGACCAAGAGACCCAGTACTTC,CASSLTEDQETQYF
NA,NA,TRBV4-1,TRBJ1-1,TGCGCCAGCAGCCAAGAATGGTCACGGGGAGCTGAAGCTTTCTTT,CASSQEWSRGAEAFF
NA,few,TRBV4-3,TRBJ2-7,TGCGCCAGCAGCCAAGGGATGGAGGGGGCAGGGGAGCAGTACTTC,CASSQGMEGAGEQYF
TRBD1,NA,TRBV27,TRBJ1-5,TGTGCCAGCAGGGGTACAGGGGGGACTGGTAGCAATCAGCCCCAGCATTTT,CASRGTGGTGSNQPQHF